The sequence of this T cell receptor (beta chain) was determined in a study of cytomegalovirus exposure and HLA in healthy donors. Study findings and constraints: The study put 150 to 200 TCR beta chains on its list as cytomegalovirus-associated.

Concerning this clone itself: Its antigen is still unknown.

Use of 60 Vbeta and 13 Jbeta primers characterized the PCR. TCRdb's table, derived via immunoSEQ multiplex PCR, lists solely in-frame clones and lacks some. The table shows under 150,000 clones, with 70% to 85% occurring only once. V shed 1 base and J shed 1 base, with 4 bases lying between them. CDR1 and CDR2 (germline): SGDLS, YYNGEE. CDR3 size: 13 residues. Sequenced: PBMCs. This receptor was obtained from a male donor in good health and CMV-seronegative. V and J are TRBV9 and TRBJ2-3, with D unclear. CDR3 residues: CASSVQGTDTQYF. CDR3 nucleotide sequence: TGTGCCAGCAGCGTACAGGGCACAGATACGCAGTATTTT.